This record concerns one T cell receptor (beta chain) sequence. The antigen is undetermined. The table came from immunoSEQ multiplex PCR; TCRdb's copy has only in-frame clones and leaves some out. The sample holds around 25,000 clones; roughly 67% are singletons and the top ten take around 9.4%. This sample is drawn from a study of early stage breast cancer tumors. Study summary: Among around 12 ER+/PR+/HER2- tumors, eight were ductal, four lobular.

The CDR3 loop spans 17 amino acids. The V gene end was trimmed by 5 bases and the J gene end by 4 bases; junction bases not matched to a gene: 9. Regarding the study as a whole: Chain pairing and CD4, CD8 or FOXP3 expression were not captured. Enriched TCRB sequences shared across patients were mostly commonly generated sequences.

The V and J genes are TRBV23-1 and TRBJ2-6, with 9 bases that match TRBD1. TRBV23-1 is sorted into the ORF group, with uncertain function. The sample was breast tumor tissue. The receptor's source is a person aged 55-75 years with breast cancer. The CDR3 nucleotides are TGCGCCAGCAGTAACAGGGGGCGAATAGCCGGGGCCAACGTCCTGACTTTC. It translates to CASSNRGRIAGANVLTF.